This T cell receptor beta chain was observed in a study of cytomegalovirus exposure and HLA in healthy donors. Findings and limits, study-wide: The listing of 160 or so TCR beta chains classed them as cytomegalovirus-associated. A later analysis found first-cohort TCR clusters tended to co-occur in the 90 to 150 validation repertoires.

Generated by immunoSEQ multiplex PCR, the TCRdb table keeps only in-frame clones and is missing some. The table includes about 160,000 clones, 89% detected once. V was clipped by 4 bases and J by 8 bases, with 9 bases between them. CDR1 LNHDA and CDR2 SQIVND come from the germline V gene (reference sequence). This CDR3 has 12 amino acids. Of note for this clone: Its matching antigen is unknown.

V and J are TRBV19 and TRBJ1-3; D uncertain. The specimen was PBMCs. This TCR was recovered from a man aged 18 to 35 in good health and CMV-seropositive. The CDR3 DNA is TGTGCCAGTAGTAGAAACGTAGACACCATATATTTT. It yields the protein CASSRNVDTIYF.